This T cell receptor beta chain was recorded in a study of blood T cell repertoires in COVID-19. Study in general: T cells, B-cell-depleted T cells, or PBMCs provided the cDNA or gDNA that served as material.

Germline V gene sequence: CDR1 SGHNT, CDR2 YENEEA. CDR3 length: 17 amino acids. V lost 6 bases and J lost 1; bases outside the gene matches: 8. Authors' methods: Amplification of reference gene primers was used by the study to estimate nucleated cell counts. Measured with immunoSEQ multiplex PCR; TCRdb has only the in-frame clones, and not every one. V and J calls and clone size are as listed in that table; D and trimming were resolved from the DNA. Found here are 130,000 to 150,000 clones, approximately 84% of them singletons; the top ten hold roughly 6.5%. This receptor was obtained from a human donor in a cohort sampled during active COVID-19. Material for sequencing was peripheral blood. The genes are TRBV11-3 and TRBJ2-6; 8 bases match TRBD1. CDR3 nucleotides: TGTGCCAGCAGATCCGGACAGGGCTGGTCTGGGGCCAACGTCCTGACTTTC. Protein product: CASRSGQGWSGANVLTF.